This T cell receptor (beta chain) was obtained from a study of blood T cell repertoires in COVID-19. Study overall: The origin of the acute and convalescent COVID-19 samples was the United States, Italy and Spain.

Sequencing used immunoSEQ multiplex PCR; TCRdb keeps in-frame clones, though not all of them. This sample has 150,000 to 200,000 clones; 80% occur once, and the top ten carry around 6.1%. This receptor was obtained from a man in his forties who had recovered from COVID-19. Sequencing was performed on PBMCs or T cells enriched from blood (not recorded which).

In DNA, the CDR3 is TGTGCCAGCAGTACACAGGGGCAGAACACCGGGGAGCTGTTTTTT. Translation gives CASSTQGQNTGELFF. The chain uses TRBV6-4 and TRBJ2-2, with 7 bases lining up with TRBD1. With 5 bases clipped from V and 1 base from J, the junction kept 4 bases outside the gene matches. Looked up from germline, CDR1 is MRHNA and CDR2 is SNTAGT. The CDR3 is 15 residues long.